This TCR beta chain was documented in a study of beta chain features in type 1 diabetes. The whole isolated RNA underwent reverse transcription, so sequencing captured expressed TCRB transcripts. Using immunoSEQ multiplex PCR, the repertoire was profiled, and TCRdb retains in-frame clones only, with some absent. The sample has 600,000 to 700,000 clones, around an eighth seen once. Via the markers CD45RO/CCR7/CD25/CD127/CD95/CD27, stem cell-like memory, regulatory, central memory and naive CD4+ cells were sorted. On this clone: Its specificity is unknown.

Study conclusions and caveats: Significant though moderate, a shortening of TCRB CDR3s appeared in all four CD4+ subsets of Type 1 diabetes patients.

The sequenced sample consisted of naive CD4+ T cells from blood. The TCR sequence derives from a man younger than 40 with type 1 diabetes.

CDR3 region: CASSLGPLGYTF. In DNA form, the CDR3 reads TGTGCCAGCAGCCTGGGTCCCCTAGGCTACACCTTC. V usage is TRBV28 and J usage is TRBJ1-2; D unclear. The CDR3 runs to 12 residues. The germline gives CDR1 MDHEN, CDR2 SYDVKM. The ends were cut back, 6 bases at V and 8 bases at J, with 13 bases in the middle.